This TCR beta chain was captured in a study of blood T cell repertoires in COVID-19. Across the study: Acute and convalescent COVID-19 specimens originated in the United States, Italy and Spain. Sources were T cells, B-cell-depleted T cells, or PBMCs; the material itself was cDNA or gDNA.

Trimming stripped 7 bases from V and 6 bases from J, with 24 bases between. There are 16 residues in the CDR3. The germline gives CDR1 LNHDA, CDR2 SQIVND (reference sequence). In the original workflow: Reference gene primers were amplified, and this amplification served to estimate nucleated cell counts. The protocol was immunoSEQ multiplex PCR, while the TCRdb copy is restricted to in-frame clones and leaves out a portion. V, J and clone size derive from that table, while D and trimming were established from the DNA sequence. The table includes roughly 74,000 clones, about 83% detected once. What was sequenced was peripheral blood. The TCR originated in an older man with acute or convalescent COVID-19. This chain connects TRBV19 to TRBJ1-2; D might be TRBD1 (5 bases). CDR3 amino acids: CASTPRGVFGGDGYTF. In DNA, the CDR3 is TGTGCCAGTACCCCCCGAGGAGTCTTCGGAGGGGATGGCTACACCTTC.